One sample yielded the 20 T cell receptor beta chains listed below, sequenced in a study of CD8 T cells in Susac syndrome. Random hexamers were used to reverse transcribe an amount of about 0.45 to 1 ug RNA. TCRdb processed the immunoSEQ multiplex PCR reads anew with MiXCR; each CDR3 protein has one entry. The sample includes about 140,000 distinct CDR3 sequences, 95% of them seen just once. The sample consisted of CD4+ T cells from PBMCs. These receptors came from a human donor with Susac syndrome.

This sequence joins TRBV18 and TRBJ1-2; D is unclear. Trimming removed 5 bases from V and 6 bases from J, with 13 bases in between. Germline assignment: CDR1 KGHSH and CDR2 LQKENI. This CDR3 contains 13 residues. CDR3 residues: CASSALGRDGYTF. Here the CDR3 DNA reads TGTGCCAGCTCAGCACTCGGACGGGATGGCTACACCTTC.

The J gene is TRBJ2-7, the V gene TRBV7-9; D ambiguous. Trimming stripped 5 bases from V and 4 bases from J, with 9 bases between. The germline V gene has CDR1 SEHNR and CDR2 FQNEAQ (reference sequence). CDR3 length: 12 residues. In DNA, the CDR3 is TGTGCCAGCAGCGTGGGGATGTACGAGCAGTACTTC. It translates to CASSVGMYEQYF.

V and J are TRBV6-6 and TRBJ1-2; D gene ambiguous. This CDR3 has 15 residues. Looked up from germline, CDR1 is MNHNY and CDR2 is SVGAGI (reference sequence). V was pared by 0 bases and J by 4 bases, with 12 bases between. CDR3 in amino acids: CASSYSSPTIYGYTF. The CDR3 DNA sequence: TGTGCCAGCAGTTACTCTAGCCCGACGATCTATGGCTACACCTTC.

The rearrangement joins TRBV2 to TRBJ1-2, with 7 bases that match TRBD1. The V gene's germline CDR1 is SNHLY and CDR2 FYNNEI. The CDR3 sequence is 14 residues long. V was pared by 6 bases and J by 7 bases, with 11 bases of the junction left unmatched. CDR3 in DNA: TGTGCCAGCAGCGACGGACAGGCTGTCGGTGGCTACACCTTC. It codes for CASSDGQAVGGYTF.

The chain links TRBV29-1 to TRBJ2-6, with 13 bases identical to TRBD2. This CDR3 has 16 amino acids. The V and J ends lost 7 bases and 3 bases, in that order; junction bases with no gene match: 6. CDR1 and CDR2 from the germline V gene are SQVTM and ANQGSEA. The CDR3 region has the DNA TGCAGCGCTGCAGGACTAGCGGGAGTTGGGGCCAACGTCCTGACTTTC. Amino acid sequence: CSAAGLAGVGANVLTF.

V gene TRBV7-9 combines with J gene TRBJ2-1; D is ambiguous. Trimming removed 3 bases from V and 0 bases from J, with 9 bases in between. The CDR3 length is 15 residues. Looked up from germline, CDR1 is SEHNR and CDR2 is FQNEAQ (reference sequence). CDR3 nucleotides: TGTGCCAGCAGCTTGAGCAGGAGCTCCTACAATGAGCAGTTCTTC. Translating gives CASSLSRSSYNEQFF.

This clonotype has only one observation. V and J are TRBV15 and TRBJ2-7; 9 nucleotides align to TRBD1. V trimming: 4 bases; J trimming: 5 bases; junction bases outside the gene matches: 9. This CDR3 comprises 15 residues. The germline V gene has CDR1 LNHNV and CDR2 YYDKDF (reference sequence). The CDR3 nucleotides are TGTGCCACCAGCATTGGGACAGGGCCCCTAAACGAGCAGTACTTC. Protein sequence: CATSIGTGPLNEQYF.

CDR3 DNA sequence: TGCAGTGCTAGAGTGGGGATCACTGAAGCTTTCTTT. Encoded protein: CSARVGITEAFF. This rearrangement joins TRBV20-1 to TRBJ1-1; no clear D. CDR3 size: 12 residues. V lost 1 base and J lost 4, with 7 bases in between. Germline V gene sequence: CDR1 DFQATT, CDR2 SNEGSKA (reference sequence).

V is TRBV20-1 and J is TRBJ2-3; D is perhaps TRBD2 (6 bases). Germline V gene sequence: CDR1 DFQATT, CDR2 SNEGSKA (reference sequence). Trimming removed 5 bases at V and 6 bases at J, with 21 bases between. CDR3 length: 15 amino acids. CDR3 nucleotide sequence: TGCAGTGCTCGTCCCTGGACGGGAGTACCGGATACGCAGTATTTT. This codes for CSARPWTGVPDTQYF.

The chain links TRBV25-1 to TRBJ2-5, with 9 bases aligning to TRBD1. The length of the CDR3 is 15 residues. Germline-derived CDR1 and CDR2 are MGHDK and SYGVNS. Trimming removed 4 bases from V and 5 bases from J; junction bases left unmatched: 8. The CDR3 reads CASSVAQGARETQYF. In nucleotides, the CDR3 is TGTGCCAGCAGTGTCGCACAGGGGGCGCGGGAGACCCAGTACTTC.

The V and J genes are TRBV12-3 or TRBV12-4 and TRBJ2-3; 10 nucleotides agree with TRBD2. V lost 5 bases and J lost 0; bases outside the gene matches: 8. The CDR3 covers 17 residues. CDR3 sequence: CASSPRHSGRSTDTQYF. The DNA of the CDR3 is TGTGCCAGCAGTCCGCGTCATAGCGGGAGGAGCACAGATACGCAGTATTTT.

The chain couples TRBV5-6 to TRBJ2-7; 10 bases align to TRBD1. Trimming removed 5 bases from V and 4 bases from J; junction bases left unmatched: 9. The CDR3 spans 15 residues. Germline values: CDR1 SGHDT, CDR2 YYEEEE. This chain's CDR3 is CASSPGTGALYEQYF. DNA for the CDR3: TGTGCCAGCAGTCCCGGGACAGGGGCCTTGTACGAGCAGTACTTC.

The chain has TRBV29-1 and TRBJ1-2; the D gene is possibly TRBD1 (5 bases). Per the germline V gene, CDR1 is SQVTM and CDR2 is ANQGSEA. The V and J ends lost 0 bases and 3 bases respectively, with 8 bases between them. This CDR3 region has 13 residues. CDR3 DNA sequence: TGCAGCGTTGAAGAATTCAGGGACTATGGCTACACCTTC. Protein: CSVEEFRDYGYTF. The full variable domain, rest sourced from reference TRBV29-1 and TRBJ1-2, is SAVISQKPSRDICQRGTSLTIQCQVDSQVTMMFWYRQQPGQSLTLIATANQGSEATYESGFVIDKFPISRPNLTFSTLTVSNMSPEDSSIYLCSVEEFRDYGYTFGSGTRLTVV.

This chain uses TRBV3-1 with TRBJ1-1, with a tentative D call TRBD1 (6 bases). The germline gives CDR1 LGHDT, CDR2 YNNKEL (reference sequence). Between the trimmed V and J ends, which lost 4 bases and 1 base, there was a span of 13 bases. The CDR3 runs 15 residues. CDR3 region: CASSLRRGPNTEAFF. Written as DNA, the CDR3 is TGTGCCAGCAGCCTAAGACGGGGGCCGAACACTGAAGCTTTCTTT.

The V and J genes are TRBV7-3 and TRBJ2-5; D call uncertain. The CDR3 is made up of 13 amino acids. Germline CDR1 reads SGHTA; CDR2 reads FQGTGA. V lost 3 bases, J lost 3 bases, and 8 bases lay in between. CDR3 nucleotide sequence: TGTGCCAGCAGCTTCGGGCCAGAAGAGACCCAGTACTTC. It specifies CASSFGPEETQYF.

V is TRBV20-1 and J is TRBJ2-1; TRBD1 agrees at 9 bases. V lost 4 bases to trimming and J lost 9 bases; unmatched junction nucleotides: 10. CDR1 is DFQATT, CDR2 SNEGSKA, per germline (reference sequence). This CDR3 contains 14 residues. The CDR3: CSATSPTGGVEQFF. The CDR3 region has the DNA TGCAGTGCTACATCACCCACAGGGGGCGTTGAGCAGTTCTTC.

The V gene is TRBV20-1, the J gene TRBJ2-7; D perhaps matches TRBD1 (5 bases). The V gene's germline CDR1 is DFQATT and CDR2 SNEGSKA (reference sequence). The CDR3 contains 12 residues. Trimming stripped 4 bases from V and 6 bases from J, with 13 bases between. DNA of the CDR3: TGCAGTGCTACCCCCAGGGTAGGCGAGCAGTACTTC. The encoded protein is CSATPRVGEQYF.

The rearrangement uses TRBV25-1 and TRBJ2-7; a possible D gene is TRBD1 (6 bases). Trimming stripped 3 bases from V and 6 bases from J, with 15 bases between. CDR1 and CDR2 from the germline V gene are MGHDK and SYGVNS. The CDR3 runs 14 residues. In DNA form, the CDR3 reads TGTGCCAGCAGTGATCTACAGGGATCGCGCGAGCAGTACTTC. This gives the protein CASSDLQGSREQYF.

The CDR3 reads CSATPVAGGDTDTQYF. The CDR3 nucleotides are TGCAGTGCTACTCCAGTAGCGGGGGGCGACACAGATACGCAGTATTTT. The gene calls are TRBV20-1 and TRBJ2-3; TRBD2 agrees at 10 bases. CDR1 is DFQATT, CDR2 SNEGSKA, per germline (reference sequence). V lost 4 bases to trimming and J lost 2 bases; unmatched junction nucleotides: 9. This CDR3 spans 16 amino acids.

This chain uses TRBV29-1 with TRBJ2-7; TRBD2 matches at 9 bases. J gave up 4 bases and V 5 bases, and 9 bases lay outside the gene matches. Germline loops: CDR1 SQVTM, CDR2 ANQGSEA. CDR3 size: 14 residues. The CDR3 DNA reads TGCAGCGTTAAGGCCGCGGGAGGGAAGTACGAGCAGTACTTC. Translation: CSVKAAGGKYEQYF.